The clone carrying this T cell receptor beta chain was found once. This entry is derived from a study of T cell responses to AZD1222 COVID-19 vaccine. Profiling relied on immunoSEQ multiplex PCR, and the TCRdb table lists in-frame clones only, not all of them. The data hold about 150,000 clones, with over 85% observed a single time. J was trimmed by 3 bases and V by 3 bases; bases with no gene match: 13. Germline V gene sequence: CDR1 SGHDN, CDR2 FVKESK. This CDR3 has 17 amino acids. The rearrangement uses TRBV14 and TRBJ1-1; 7 bases line up with TRBD1. The sequencing here drew on peripheral blood, taken on day 0 of AZD1222 vaccination. The sequence came from an adult in good health. For the CDR3, the DNA is TGTGCCAGCAGCCAGAATCGACAGGGAGGAGGGGACACTGAAGCTTTCTTT. Encoded protein: CASSQNRQGGGDTEAFF.